Below, 30 T cell receptor beta chains from the same sample are listed, as sequenced in a study of cytomegalovirus exposure and HLA in healthy donors. PCR employed 60 Vbeta and 13 Jbeta primers. Using immunoSEQ multiplex PCR, the repertoire was profiled, and TCRdb retains in-frame clones only, with some absent. Counted here are approximately 150,000 clones, roughly 72% occurring once; the ten biggest clones make up 1.5% to 1.7%. The sequencing sample was made of PBMCs. These receptors all stem from a middle-aged man in good health and CMV-seronegative.

This sequence joins TRBV5-4 and TRBJ2-7; TRBD2 is a possible D gene (6 bases). This CDR3 is 17 amino acids long. Looked up from germline, CDR1 is SGHNT and CDR2 is YYREEE (reference sequence). V was clipped by 4 bases and J by 0 bases, with 20 bases between them. The CDR3 loop reads CASSRGAGIGDSYEQYF. The CDR3 region has the DNA TGTGCCAGCAGCCGAGGTGCGGGGATAGGCGACTCCTACGAGCAGTACTTC.

The chain joins TRBV7-3 to TRBJ2-1, with 9 nucleotides matching TRBD1. CDR1 is SGHTA and CDR2 is FQGTGA in the germline V gene. V gave up 3 bases and J gave up 5 bases; unmatched junction bases: 8. The CDR3 contains 16 residues. CDR3 sequence reads: CASSFTPGQGHNEQFF. Written as DNA, the CDR3 is TGTGCCAGCAGCTTCACACCGGGACAGGGCCACAATGAGCAGTTCTTC.

The V and J genes are TRBV9 and TRBJ2-1; TRBD1 matches at 7 bases. The V gene's germline CDR1 is SGDLS and CDR2 YYNGEE. This CDR3 has 16 residues. The J segment lost 0 bases and the V segment lost 2 bases, leaving 5 bases of the junction unmatched. The CDR3 is CASSVQGVGSYNEQFF. DNA of the CDR3: TGTGCCAGCAGCGTCCAGGGGGTGGGCTCCTACAATGAGCAGTTCTTC.

The chain couples TRBV4-2 to TRBJ1-1, with 7 bases lining up with TRBD1. The CDR3 length is 15 residues. Per germline, CDR1 LGHNA and CDR2 YNFKEQ. Trimming took 0 bases from V and 0 from J; bases not matched to a gene: 1. CDR3 sequence reads: CASSQEGTVNTEAFF. DNA of the CDR3: TGTGCCAGCAGCCAAGAAGGGACAGTGAACACTGAAGCTTTCTTT.

The CDR3 coding sequence is TGTGCCAGCAGCTTACTTGGCAGGGGGTTAACAGATACGCAGTATTTT. This gives the protein CASSLLGRGLTDTQYF. The rearrangement joins TRBV7-9 to TRBJ2-3; the match to TRBD1 covers 7 bases. V lost 2 bases to trimming and J lost 3 bases; unmatched junction nucleotides: 8. There are 16 residues in the CDR3. Germline assignment: CDR1 SEHNR and CDR2 FQNEAQ (reference sequence).

This sequence joins TRBV29-1 and TRBJ2-3; the D gene is possibly TRBD1 (5 bases). The CDR3 runs 11 residues. Germline loops: CDR1 SQVTM, CDR2 ANQGSEA. The V end was cut by 4 bases, the J end by 10 bases, with 12 bases between. The DNA of the CDR3 is TGCAGCGTTGTTATGGGGCAGCCGCAGTATTTT. It yields the protein CSVVMGQPQYF.

The chain combines TRBV5-1 with TRBJ1-1; a weak D match, TRBD1 (5 bases). CDR3 length: 14 residues. V lost 3 bases and J 1 base, leaving 10 bases between the germline ends. CDR1 SGHRS and CDR2 YFSETQ come from the germline V gene. The CDR3 DNA reads as TGCGCCAGCAGCTCCTGGGGGGGGAACACTGAAGCTTTCTTT. It translates to CASSSWGGNTEAFF. Based on the CDR3 plus reference TRBV5-1 and TRBJ1-1, the full variable domain is KAGVTQTPRYLIKTRGQQVTLSCSPISGHRSVSWYQQTPGQGLQFLFEYFSETQRNKGNFPGRFSGRQFSNSRSEMNVSTLELGDSALYLCASSSWGGNTEAFFGQGTRLTVV.

The chain couples TRBV5-5 to TRBJ2-7, with 8 bases aligning to TRBD1. Losses at the gene ends were 4 bases for V and 1 base for J; bases not matched to a gene: 7. The CDR3 extends over 15 amino acids. Germline-derived CDR1 and CDR2 are SGHKS and YYEKEE (reference sequence). The CDR3 loop reads CASSADRGLSYEQYF. The CDR3 coding sequence is TGTGCCAGCAGCGCTGACAGGGGATTATCCTACGAGCAGTACTTC.

This clone has only one observation. In DNA, the CDR3 is TGTGCCAGCAGCCCCGGAGGGGGCCATAAACCCGGGGAGCTGTTTTTT. Protein product: CASSPGGGHKPGELFF. V is TRBV9 and J is TRBJ2-2; possible D gene TRBD1, 7 bases. V shed 4 bases and J shed 6 bases, with 19 bases lying between them. This CDR3 has 16 residues. CDR1 SGDLS and CDR2 YYNGEE come from the germline V gene.

This clone was seen only a few times. The chain combines TRBV10-1 with TRBJ2-7; D perhaps matches TRBD1 (6 bases). This CDR3 is 13 amino acids long. Trimming took 1 base from V and 5 from J, leaving 9 bases between them. Germline CDR1 and CDR2: WNHNN and SYGVQD (reference sequence). The CDR3, as DNA: TGCGCCAGCAGTGAGTACAGGGCGGACGAGCAGTACGTC. Translating gives CASSEYRADEQYV.

V gene TRBV6-5 combines with J gene TRBJ2-3, with a tentative D call TRBD2 (6 bases). The CDR3 is made up of 14 amino acids. V was shortened by 6 bases and J by 3 bases, with 13 bases between the two germline ends. The germline V gene has CDR1 MNHEY and CDR2 SVGAGI. CDR3 bases: TGTGCCAGCAGCCCGACTAGGTCGACAGATACGCAGTATTTT. Protein: CASSPTRSTDTQYF.

CDR3 sequence: CASSPGLAGDKDTQYF. CDR3 coding DNA: TGCGCCAGCAGCCCCGGACTAGCGGGAGATAAAGATACGCAGTATTTT. The V gene is TRBV5-1, the J gene TRBJ2-3, with 13 bases fitting TRBD2. CDR1 SGHRS and CDR2 YFSETQ come from the germline V gene. CDR3 length: 16 residues. V shed 4 bases, J shed 5 bases, and the junction held 7 bases outside the gene matches. The whole variable domain, filled in from reference TRBV5-1 and TRBJ2-3, reads KAGVTQTPRYLIKTRGQQVTLSCSPISGHRSVSWYQQTPGQGLQFLFEYFSETQRNKGNFPGRFSGRQFSNSRSEMNVSTLELGDSALYLCASSPGLAGDKDTQYFGPGTRLTVL.

V and J are TRBV29-1 and TRBJ2-1, with 10 bases fitting TRBD1. The CDR3 spans 18 residues. V was clipped by 6 bases and J by 0 bases; unmatched bases: 14. Germline V gene lookup returns CDR1 SQVTM and CDR2 ANQGSEA. In DNA, the CDR3 is TGCAGCGTCAACGGGGACAGGGGACTATCTAGCTCCTACAATGAGCAGTTCTTC. It is translated as CSVNGDRGLSSSYNEQFF.

This chain uses TRBV11-2 with TRBJ2-7; possible D gene TRBD2, 6 bases. Trimming cost V 3 bases and J 3 bases, with 9 bases left between them. Germline V gene lookup returns CDR1 SGHAT and CDR2 FQNNGV. The CDR3 length is 13 residues. CDR3 sequence: CASSFRLDYEQYV. The CDR3, as DNA: TGTGCCAGCAGCTTTCGACTAGACTACGAGCAGTACGTC.

The gene calls are TRBV2 and TRBJ2-7, with D perhaps matching TRBD2 (6 bases). CDR3 length: 12 amino acids. The germline gives CDR1 SNHLY, CDR2 FYNNEI. V lost 6 bases, J lost 5 bases, and 11 bases lay in between. In DNA, the CDR3 is TGTGCCAGCAGGGGACGGACTAACGAGCAGTACTTC. It is translated as CASRGRTNEQYF.

The chain has TRBV2 and TRBJ2-7, with a weak D call TRBD2 (5 bases). The CDR3 totals 15 residues. Trimming pared 1 base from V and 2 bases from J, leaving 12 bases between. The germline CDR1 and CDR2 sequences are SNHLY and FYNNEI. The CDR3 sequence: CASSEVGGWAYEQYF. Written as DNA, the CDR3 is TGTGCCAGCAGTGAAGTGGGCGGGTGGGCCTACGAGCAGTACTTC.

This sequence joins TRBV5-6 and TRBJ1-1, with D perhaps TRBD1 (5 bases). V was shortened by 2 bases and J by 2 bases, with 10 bases between the two germline ends. Per germline, CDR1 SGHDT and CDR2 YYEEEE. This CDR3 contains 14 residues. The CDR3 nucleotides read TGTGCCAGCAGCTTAAGGGGTATAAACACTGAAGCTTTCTTT. It codes for CASSLRGINTEAFF. Filled out from reference TRBV5-6 and TRBJ1-1, the complete variable domain reads DAGVTQSPTHLIKTRGQQVTLRCSPKSGHDTVSWYQQALGQGPQFIFQYYEEEERQRGNFPDRFSGHQFPNYSSELNVNALLLGDSALYLCASSLRGINTEAFFGQGTRLTVV.

The gene calls are TRBV4-1 and TRBJ2-1; TRBD2 is a possible D gene (5 bases). Germline V lookup: CDR1 MGHRA, CDR2 YSYEKL. Trimming stripped 1 base from V and 7 bases from J, with 17 bases between. The CDR3 runs 16 residues. Written as DNA, the CDR3 is TGCGCCAGCAGCCAAGGACTTACGGGATTGGGGAATGAGCAGTTCTTC. The encoded protein is CASSQGLTGLGNEQFF.

In nucleotides, the CDR3 is TGTGCCAGCAGTTCCAGAGGGACTAGCAAGGAAGAGACCCAGTACTTC. Protein sequence: CASSSRGTSKEETQYF. This sequence joins TRBV28 and TRBJ2-5, with TRBD2 matching over 9 bases. The CDR3 consists of 16 residues. The J segment lost 3 bases and the V segment lost 4 bases, leaving 9 bases of the junction unmatched. Per the germline V gene, CDR1 is MDHEN and CDR2 is SYDVKM.

The J gene is TRBJ2-7, the V gene TRBV4-1; a possible D gene is TRBD2 (5 bases). Deletions cut 0 bases from V and 6 bases from J, with 12 bases between. CDR3 length: 14 residues. Germline V gene data show CDR1 as MGHRA and CDR2 as YSYEKL. The CDR3 nucleotides are TGCGCCAGCAGCCAAGATTTGAGGGCTCGCGAGCAGTACGTC. Translating it yields CASSQDLRAREQYV.

V is TRBV7-3 and J is TRBJ1-2; D is uncertain. The CDR3 spans 14 residues. Trimming left V 5 bases short and J 0 bases short, with 10 bases between. Looked up from germline, CDR1 is SGHTA and CDR2 is FQGTGA. CDR3 in amino acids: CASSPERTNYGYTF. In DNA form, the CDR3 reads TGTGCCAGCAGCCCAGAGAGGACTAACTATGGCTACACCTTC.

This clone was picked up one time. The V call is TRBV5-4, the J call TRBJ2-5, with 9 bases identical to TRBD2. J gave up 11 bases and V 4 bases, and 15 bases lay outside the gene matches. CDR1 and CDR2 from the germline V gene are SGHNT and YYREEE (reference sequence). The CDR3 is 15 amino acids. The CDR3 DNA is TGTGCCAGCAGCCTTAGCGGGAGTTCCCCTAGGGAGCAGTACTTC. Its translation is CASSLSGSSPREQYF.

The CDR3 DNA follows: TGTGCCATTCGTCGGACAGGGCGATCCTACGAGCAGTACTTC. Its translation: CAIRRTGRSYEQYF. V usage is TRBV28 and J usage is TRBJ2-5; 8 nucleotides line up with TRBD1. TRBJ2-7 explains the end of the DNA better; the J call may be wrong. The CDR3 totals 14 residues. Per germline, CDR1 MDHEN and CDR2 SYDVKM.

This clone was observed a single time. The chain is built from TRBV7-9 and TRBJ2-5, with TRBD2 identical over 12 bases. Germline lookup yields CDR1 SEHNR and CDR2 FQNEAQ (reference sequence). The V and J ends lost 2 bases and 2 bases, in that order; junction bases with no gene match: 3. The CDR3 sequence is 16 residues long. The CDR3 nucleotides read TGTGCCAGCAGCTTACCAGGACTAGCGGGACAAGAGACCCAGTACTTC. It codes for CASSLPGLAGQETQYF.

This chain connects TRBV9 to TRBJ1-1; no clear D. V was cut by 0 bases and J by 4 bases, with 13 bases left in between. Per germline, CDR1 SGDLS and CDR2 YYNGEE. The length of the CDR3 is 15 residues. The CDR3 loop reads CASSVAPGGSTEAFF. The CDR3 DNA reads as TGTGCCAGCAGCGTAGCTCCCGGTGGGAGCACTGAAGCTTTCTTT.

The V and J genes are TRBV21-1 and TRBJ1-2; the D segment call TRBD1 is taken from the table without a DNA check. TRBV21-1 is a listed pseudogene. This CDR3 spans 14 amino acids. The CDR3 region is CASSRTPLPYGYTF. CDR3 nucleotides: TGTGCCAGCAGCAGGACACCACTCCCCTATGGCTACACCTTC.

Of note for this clone: The junction departs from germline at one end; a sequencing error may be responsible. The chain joins TRBV7-9 to TRBJ2-1, with 8 bases identical to TRBD1. This CDR3 spans 14 amino acids. Looked up from germline, CDR1 is SEHNR and CDR2 is FQNEAQ (reference sequence). In DNA, the CDR3 is TGTTCCAGCAGCTTAATACAGGGGGACAATGAGCAGTTCTTC. Residues: CSSSLIQGDNEQFF. Based on the CDR3 plus reference TRBV7-9 and TRBJ2-1, the full variable domain is DTGVSQNPRHKITKRGQNVTFRCDPISEHNRLYWYRQTLGQGPEFLTYFQNEAQLEKSRLLSDRFSAERPKGSFSTLEIQRTEQGDSAMYLCSSSLIQGDNEQFFGPGTRLTVL.

This chain uses TRBV25-1 with TRBJ1-5; 7 bases line up with TRBD1. The CDR3 has 18 residues. Per germline, CDR1 MGHDK and CDR2 SYGVNS. Trimming took 8 bases from V and 0 from J; bases not matched to a gene: 16. CDR3 in DNA: TGTGCCAGCGGGCCTCCCGGGACAGTTGACTATAGCAATCAGCCCCAGCATTTT. This codes for CASGPPGTVDYSNQPQHF.

The count of this clone is one. The chain joins TRBV7-3 to TRBJ2-3, with D perhaps matching TRBD1 (5 bases). Trimming left V 2 bases short and J 0 bases short, with 9 bases between. The CDR3 covers 15 residues. Germline lookup yields CDR1 SGHTA and CDR2 FQGTGA. CDR3 residues: CASSLLAGSTDTQYF. In nucleotides, the CDR3 is TGTGCCAGCAGCTTATTGGCAGGGAGCACAGATACGCAGTATTTT.

The CDR3 sequence: CASSLDGTGPVGPQHF. The CDR3 DNA is TGCGCCAGCAGCTTGGACGGGACAGGACCGGTGGGGCCCCAGCATTTT. The chain uses TRBV5-1 and TRBJ1-5; 8 bases agree with TRBD1. CDR3 length: 16 amino acids. The V gene end was trimmed by 0 bases and the J gene end by 9 bases; junction bases not matched to a gene: 11. Germline lookup yields CDR1 SGHRS and CDR2 YFSETQ.